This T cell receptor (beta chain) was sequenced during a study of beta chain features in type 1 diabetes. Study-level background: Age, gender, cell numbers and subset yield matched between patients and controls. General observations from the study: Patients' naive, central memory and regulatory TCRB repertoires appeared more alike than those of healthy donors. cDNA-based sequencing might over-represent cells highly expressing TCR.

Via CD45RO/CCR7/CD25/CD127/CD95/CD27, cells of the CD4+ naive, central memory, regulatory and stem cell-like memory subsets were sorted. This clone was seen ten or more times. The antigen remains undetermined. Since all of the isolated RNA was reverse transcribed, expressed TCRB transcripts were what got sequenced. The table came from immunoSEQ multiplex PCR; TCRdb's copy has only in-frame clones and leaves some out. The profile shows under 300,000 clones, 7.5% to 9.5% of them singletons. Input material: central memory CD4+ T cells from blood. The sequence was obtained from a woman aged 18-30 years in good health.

CDR3 coding DNA: TGTGCCAGCAGCGTGGACGGACTCCTACTAAACATTCAGTACTTC. It yields the protein CASSVDGLLLNIQYF. This chain uses TRBV5-6 with TRBJ2-4; D possibly corresponds to TRBD2 (5 bases). Germline V gives CDR1 SGHDT, CDR2 YYEEEE. V was trimmed by 4 bases and J by 6 bases, leaving 17 bases between them. The CDR3 totals 15 residues.